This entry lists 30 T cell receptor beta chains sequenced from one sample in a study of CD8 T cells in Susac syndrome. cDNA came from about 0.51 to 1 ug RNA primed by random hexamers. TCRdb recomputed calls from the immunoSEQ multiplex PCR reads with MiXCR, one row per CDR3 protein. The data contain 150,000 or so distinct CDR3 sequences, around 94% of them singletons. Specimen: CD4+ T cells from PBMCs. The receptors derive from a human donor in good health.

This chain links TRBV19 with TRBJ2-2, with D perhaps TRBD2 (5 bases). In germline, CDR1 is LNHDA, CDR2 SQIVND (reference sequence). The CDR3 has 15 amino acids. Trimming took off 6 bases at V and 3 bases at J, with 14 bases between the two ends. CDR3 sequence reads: CASRRALRDTGELFF. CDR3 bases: TGTGCCAGTAGGCGGGCCTTACGGGACACCGGGGAGCTGTTTTTT.

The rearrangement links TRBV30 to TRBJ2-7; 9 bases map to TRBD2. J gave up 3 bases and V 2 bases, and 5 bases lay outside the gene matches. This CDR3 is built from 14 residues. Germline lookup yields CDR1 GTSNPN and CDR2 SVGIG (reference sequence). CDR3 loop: CAWSLGLAGYEQYF. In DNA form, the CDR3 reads TGTGCCTGGAGTTTGGGACTAGCAGGCTACGAGCAGTACTTC.

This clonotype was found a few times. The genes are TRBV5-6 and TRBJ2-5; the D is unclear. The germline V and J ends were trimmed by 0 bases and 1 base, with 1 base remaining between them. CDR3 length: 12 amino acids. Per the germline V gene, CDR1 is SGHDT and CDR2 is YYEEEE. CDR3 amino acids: CASSLVQETQYF. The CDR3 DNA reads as TGTGCCAGCAGCTTGGTCCAAGAGACCCAGTACTTC. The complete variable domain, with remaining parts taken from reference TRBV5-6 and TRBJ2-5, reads DAGVTQSPTHLIKTRGQQVTLRCSPKSGHDTVSWYQQALGQGPQFIFQYYEEEERQRGNFPDRFSGHQFPNYSSELNVNALLLGDSALYLCASSLVQETQYFGPGTRLLVL.

CDR3 DNA: TGCAGTGCTAGCAGTCCAGGTGGTGGGGGCGGCTTTGGCTACGAGCAGTACTTC. It encodes CSASSPGGGGGFGYEQYF. The rearrangement uses TRBV20-1 and TRBJ2-7; D is possibly TRBD1 (6 bases). CDR1 and CDR2 (germline): DFQATT, SNEGSKA (reference sequence). Between the trimmed V and J ends, which lost 3 bases and 3 bases, there was a span of 27 bases. The CDR3 is 18 amino acids.

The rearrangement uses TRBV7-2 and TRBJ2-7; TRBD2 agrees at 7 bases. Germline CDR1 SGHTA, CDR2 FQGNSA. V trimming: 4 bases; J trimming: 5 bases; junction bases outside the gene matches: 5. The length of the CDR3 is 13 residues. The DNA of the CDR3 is TGTGCCAGCAGCTCACTAGCGACCCACGAGCAGTACTTC. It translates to CASSSLATHEQYF.

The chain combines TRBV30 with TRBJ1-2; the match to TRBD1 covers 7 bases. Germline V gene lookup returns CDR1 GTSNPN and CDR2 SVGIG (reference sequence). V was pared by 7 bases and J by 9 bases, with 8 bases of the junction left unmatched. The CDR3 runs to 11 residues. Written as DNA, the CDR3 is TGTGCCTTTACGACAGGGCGAAGCTACACCTTC. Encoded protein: CAFTTGRSYTF.

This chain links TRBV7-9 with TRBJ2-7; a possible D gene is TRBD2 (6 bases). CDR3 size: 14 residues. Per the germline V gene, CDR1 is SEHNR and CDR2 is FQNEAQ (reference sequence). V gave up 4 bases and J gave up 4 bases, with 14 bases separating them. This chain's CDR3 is CASSWRAEIYEQYF. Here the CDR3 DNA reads TGTGCCAGCAGCTGGAGGGCAGAAATTTACGAGCAGTACTTC.

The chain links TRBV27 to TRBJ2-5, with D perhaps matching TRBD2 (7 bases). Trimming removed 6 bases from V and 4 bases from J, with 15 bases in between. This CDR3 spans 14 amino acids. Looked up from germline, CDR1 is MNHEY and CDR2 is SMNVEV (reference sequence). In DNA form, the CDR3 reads TGTGCCAGCAGGCCCTTGGGAGGGGGAGAGACCCAGTACTTC. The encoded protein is CASRPLGGGETQYF.

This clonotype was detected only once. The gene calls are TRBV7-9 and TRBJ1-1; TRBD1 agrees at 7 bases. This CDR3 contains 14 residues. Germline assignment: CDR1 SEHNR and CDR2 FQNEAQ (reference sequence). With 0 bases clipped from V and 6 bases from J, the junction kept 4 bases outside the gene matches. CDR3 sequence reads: CASSLARTGSEAFF. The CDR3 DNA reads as TGTGCCAGCAGCTTAGCCCGGACAGGCTCTGAAGCTTTCTTT.

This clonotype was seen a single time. Here the CDR3 reads CSVDEGWSEAFF. Written as DNA, the CDR3 is TGCAGCGTTGATGAGGGGTGGTCTGAAGCTTTCTTT. The chain is built from TRBV29-1 and TRBJ1-1, with D tentatively TRBD1 (5 bases). This CDR3 spans 12 amino acids. V was shortened by 3 bases and J by 6 bases, with 11 bases between the two germline ends. Germline V gene lookup returns CDR1 SQVTM and CDR2 ANQGSEA.

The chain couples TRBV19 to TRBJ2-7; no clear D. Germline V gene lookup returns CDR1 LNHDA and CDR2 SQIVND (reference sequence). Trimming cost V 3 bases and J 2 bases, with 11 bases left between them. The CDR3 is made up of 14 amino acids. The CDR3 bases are TGTGCCAGTAGTATCCTGCCAGGACCCTACGAGCAGTACTTC. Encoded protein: CASSILPGPYEQYF.

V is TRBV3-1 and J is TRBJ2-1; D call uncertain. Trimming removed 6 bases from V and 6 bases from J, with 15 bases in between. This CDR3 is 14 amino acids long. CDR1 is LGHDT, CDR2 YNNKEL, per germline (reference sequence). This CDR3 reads CASRPFITGNEQFF. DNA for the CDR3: TGTGCCAGCAGACCTTTCATCACCGGCAATGAGCAGTTCTTC.

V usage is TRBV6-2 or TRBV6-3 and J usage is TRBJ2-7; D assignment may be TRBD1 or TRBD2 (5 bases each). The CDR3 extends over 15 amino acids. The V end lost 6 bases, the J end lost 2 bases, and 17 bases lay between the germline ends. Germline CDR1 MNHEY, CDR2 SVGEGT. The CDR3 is CASSPRGRRTYEQYF. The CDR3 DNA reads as TGTGCCAGCAGCCCCCGGGGACGGCGCACCTACGAGCAGTACTTC.

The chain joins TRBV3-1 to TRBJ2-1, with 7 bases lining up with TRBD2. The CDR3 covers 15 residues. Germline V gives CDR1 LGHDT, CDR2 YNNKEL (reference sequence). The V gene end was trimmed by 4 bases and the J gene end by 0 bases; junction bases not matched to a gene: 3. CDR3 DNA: TGTGCCAGCAGCCCTTCGGGGGGCTCCTACAATGAGCAGTTCTTC. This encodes CASSPSGGSYNEQFF.

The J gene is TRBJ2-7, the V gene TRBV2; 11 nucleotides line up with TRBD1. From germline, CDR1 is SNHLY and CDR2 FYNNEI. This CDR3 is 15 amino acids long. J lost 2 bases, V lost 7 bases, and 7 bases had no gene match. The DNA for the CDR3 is TGTGCCAGCACCACAGGACAGGGGGCACCCTACGAGCAGTACTTC. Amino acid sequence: CASTTGQGAPYEQYF.

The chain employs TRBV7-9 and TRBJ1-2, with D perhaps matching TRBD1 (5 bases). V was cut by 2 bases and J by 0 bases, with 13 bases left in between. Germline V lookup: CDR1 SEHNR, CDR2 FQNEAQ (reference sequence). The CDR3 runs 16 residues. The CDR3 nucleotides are TGTGCCAGCAGCTTATGGTCAGGACATACTAACTATGGCTACACCTTC. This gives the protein CASSLWSGHTNYGYTF.

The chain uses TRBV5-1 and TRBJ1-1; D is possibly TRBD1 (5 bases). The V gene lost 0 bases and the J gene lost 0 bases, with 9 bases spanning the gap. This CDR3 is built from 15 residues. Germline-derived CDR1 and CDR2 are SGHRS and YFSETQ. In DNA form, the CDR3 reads TGCGCCAGCAGCTTGGAACGGGGGTTGAACACTGAAGCTTTCTTT. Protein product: CASSLERGLNTEAFF.

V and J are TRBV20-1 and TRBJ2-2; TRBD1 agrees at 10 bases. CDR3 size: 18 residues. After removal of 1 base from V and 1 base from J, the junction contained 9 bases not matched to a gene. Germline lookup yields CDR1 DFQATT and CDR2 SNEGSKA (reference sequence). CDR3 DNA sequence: TGCAGTGCTAGAGGGGTTAGGACAGGGGGACAGAACACCGGGGAGCTGTTTTTT. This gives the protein CSARGVRTGGQNTGELFF.

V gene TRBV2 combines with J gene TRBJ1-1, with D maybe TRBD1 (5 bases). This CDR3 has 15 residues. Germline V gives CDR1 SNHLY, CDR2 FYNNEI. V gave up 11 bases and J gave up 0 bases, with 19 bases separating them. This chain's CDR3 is CAGTTGQLMNTEAFF. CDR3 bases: TGTGCCGGGACTACTGGGCAACTGATGAACACTGAAGCTTTCTTT.

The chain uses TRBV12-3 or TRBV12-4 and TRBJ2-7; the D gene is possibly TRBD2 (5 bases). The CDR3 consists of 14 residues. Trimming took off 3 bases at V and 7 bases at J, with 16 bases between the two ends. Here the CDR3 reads CASSLGTRSLEQYF. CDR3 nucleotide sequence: TGTGCCAGCAGTTTGGGAACTAGAAGCTTGGAGCAGTACTTC.

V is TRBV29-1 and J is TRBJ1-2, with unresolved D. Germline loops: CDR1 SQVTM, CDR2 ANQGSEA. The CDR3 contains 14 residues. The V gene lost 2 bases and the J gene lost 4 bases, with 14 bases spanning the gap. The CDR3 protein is CSVETPESLYGYTF. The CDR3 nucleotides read TGCAGCGTTGAAACCCCGGAGAGTCTCTATGGCTACACCTTC. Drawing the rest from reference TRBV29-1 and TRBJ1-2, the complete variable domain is SAVISQKPSRDICQRGTSLTIQCQVDSQVTMMFWYRQQPGQSLTLIATANQGSEATYESGFVIDKFPISRPNLTFSTLTVSNMSPEDSSIYLCSVETPESLYGYTFGSGTRLTVV.

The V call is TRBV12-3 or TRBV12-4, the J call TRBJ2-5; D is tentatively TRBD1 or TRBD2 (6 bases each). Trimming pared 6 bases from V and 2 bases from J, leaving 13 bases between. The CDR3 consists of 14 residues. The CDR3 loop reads CASRPRGLQETQYF. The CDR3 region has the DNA TGTGCCAGCAGACCCCGGGGGCTTCAAGAGACCCAGTACTTC.

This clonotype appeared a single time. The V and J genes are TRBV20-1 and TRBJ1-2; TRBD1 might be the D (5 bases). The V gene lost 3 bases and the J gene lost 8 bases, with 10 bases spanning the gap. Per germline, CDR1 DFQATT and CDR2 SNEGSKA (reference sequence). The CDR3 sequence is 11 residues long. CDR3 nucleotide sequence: TGCAGTGCTAGGAGGGACCGGGGCTACACCTTC. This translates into CSARRDRGYTF.

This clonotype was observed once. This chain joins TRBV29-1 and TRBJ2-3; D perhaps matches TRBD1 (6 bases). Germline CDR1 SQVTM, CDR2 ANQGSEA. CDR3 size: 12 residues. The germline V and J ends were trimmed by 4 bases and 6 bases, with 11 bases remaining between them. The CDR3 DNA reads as TGCAGCGTTGGCAGGGGTGACGATACGCAGTATTTT. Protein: CSVGRGDDTQYF.

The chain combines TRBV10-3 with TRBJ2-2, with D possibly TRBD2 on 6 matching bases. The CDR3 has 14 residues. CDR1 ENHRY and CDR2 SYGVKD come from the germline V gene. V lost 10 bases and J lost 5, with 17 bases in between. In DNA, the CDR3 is TGTGCCAGCGGGGCCCAGGGAGGAACCGGGGAGCTGTTTTTT. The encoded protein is CASGAQGGTGELFF.

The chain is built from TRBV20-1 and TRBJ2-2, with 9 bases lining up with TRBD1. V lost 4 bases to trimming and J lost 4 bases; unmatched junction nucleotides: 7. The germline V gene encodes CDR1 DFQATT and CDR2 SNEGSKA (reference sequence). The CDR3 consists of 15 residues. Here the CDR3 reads CSAKPGQGLTGELFF. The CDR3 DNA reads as TGCAGTGCTAAGCCGGGACAGGGTCTCACCGGGGAGCTGTTTTTT.

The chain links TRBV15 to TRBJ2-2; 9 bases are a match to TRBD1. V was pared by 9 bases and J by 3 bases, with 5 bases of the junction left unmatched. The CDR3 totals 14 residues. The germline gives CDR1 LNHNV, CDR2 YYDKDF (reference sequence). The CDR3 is CATIQGADTGELFF. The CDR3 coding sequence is TGTGCCACGATACAGGGGGCGGACACCGGGGAGCTGTTTTTT.

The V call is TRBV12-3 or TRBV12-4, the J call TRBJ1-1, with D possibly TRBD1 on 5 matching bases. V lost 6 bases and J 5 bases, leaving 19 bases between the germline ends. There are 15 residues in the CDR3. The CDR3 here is CASSPIRGAGTEAFF. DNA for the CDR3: TGTGCCAGCAGCCCTATAAGGGGCGCGGGTACTGAAGCTTTCTTT.

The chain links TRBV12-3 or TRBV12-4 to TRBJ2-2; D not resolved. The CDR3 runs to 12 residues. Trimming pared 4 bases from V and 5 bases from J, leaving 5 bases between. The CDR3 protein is CASSWPTGELFF. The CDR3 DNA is TGTGCCAGCAGTTGGCCAACCGGGGAGCTGTTTTTT.

The CDR3 sequence: CATLLTGSYGYTF. CDR3 nucleotide sequence: TGTGCCACCCTTTTGACAGGGTCCTATGGCTACACCTTC. The V gene is TRBV10-3, the J gene TRBJ1-2; 7 bases line up with TRBD1. This CDR3 is 13 amino acids long. With 10 bases clipped from V and 4 bases from J, the junction kept 9 bases outside the gene matches. The germline CDR1 and CDR2 sequences are ENHRY and SYGVKD.